The clone carrying this T cell receptor (beta chain) came up a few times. These data come from a study of T cell responses to AZD1222 COVID-19 vaccine. Data came from immunoSEQ multiplex PCR; TCRdb stores just in-frame clones and leaves some out. The sample comprises about 100,000 clones, 70% to 90% of which are singletons, and 2.5% to 3% rests with the top ten. Between the trimmed V and J ends, which lost 4 bases and 5 bases, there was a span of 9 bases. The CDR3 runs to 13 residues. The V gene's germline CDR1 is LGHNA and CDR2 YNFKEQ. The source material was peripheral blood, sampled on day 0 of AZD1222 vaccination. V usage is TRBV4-2 and J usage is TRBJ2-1; D is unclear. The receptor was isolated from an adult in good health. Here the CDR3 DNA reads TGTGCCAGCAGCCCCCTGGACGACAATGAGCAGTTCTTC. It specifies CASSPLDDNEQFF.